Presented here are 23 T cell receptor beta chains from one specimen sequenced in a study of T cell changes during pregnancy in multiple sclerosis. Here immunoSEQ multiplex PCR was the method, and the copy in TCRdb shows in-frame clones only, minus some. The repertoire includes tens of thousands of clones, almost 95% of them detected once, and just under 0.75% sits in the top ten. The sample was CD4+ T cells from peripheral blood mononuclear cells, taken in the third trimester of pregnancy. These receptors originate from a female donor with multiple sclerosis, enrolled in a pregnancy study.

The V call is TRBV25-1, the J call TRBJ2-5, with D perhaps TRBD2 (7 bases). Trimming took 5 bases from V and 5 from J, leaving 15 bases between them. The CDR3 loop spans 14 amino acids. Germline CDR1 reads MGHDK; CDR2 reads SYGVNS. The CDR3 sequence: CASSNREGRETQYF. The CDR3 DNA reads TGTGCCAGCAGTAACAGGGAGGGGAGGGAGACCCAGTACTTC.

This clone was detected once. The V call is TRBV2, the J call TRBJ1-4, with TRBD1 matching 9 bases. This CDR3 spans 15 amino acids. Per germline, CDR1 SNHLY and CDR2 FYNNEI. Unmatched junction bases numbered 3, after V lost 6 bases and J lost 1 base. The CDR3 bases are TGTGCCAGCAGACGGACAGGGGAAACTAATGAAAAACTGTTTTTT. Protein product: CASRRTGETNEKLFF.

The V and J genes are TRBV7-3 and TRBJ2-5; 7 bases match TRBD1. V lost 5 bases, J lost 3 bases, and 3 bases stayed unmatched. This CDR3 region has 13 residues. CDR1 is SGHTA and CDR2 is FQGTGA in the germline V gene. The chain's CDR3 is CASSRQGEETQYF. In nucleotides, the CDR3 is TGTGCCAGCAGCCGACAGGGCGAAGAGACCCAGTACTTC.

The chain recombines TRBV5-1 with TRBJ1-5; D perhaps matches TRBD1 (5 bases). Trimming stripped 3 bases from V and 6 bases from J, with 13 bases between. The CDR3 has 14 residues. Germline CDR1 SGHRS, CDR2 YFSETQ. CDR3 region: CASSSGGVRQPQHF. In nucleotides, the CDR3 is TGCGCCAGCAGCTCGGGGGGGGTTCGTCAGCCCCAGCATTTT.

The chain uses TRBV5-8 and TRBJ2-1; TRBD1 might be the D (6 bases). With 4 bases removed from V and 1 base from J, the gap between germline ends came to 12 bases. CDR3 length: 15 amino acids. Germline V gene lookup returns CDR1 SGHTS and CDR2 YDEGEE. The CDR3 spells CASSAGDISYNEQFF. CDR3 coding DNA: TGTGCCAGCAGCGCCGGGGACATTTCCTACAATGAGCAGTTCTTC.

The J gene is TRBJ2-2, the V gene TRBV6-4; D ambiguous. Between the trimmed V and J ends, which lost 5 bases and 2 bases, there was a span of 3 bases. The CDR3 has 12 amino acids. Germline-derived CDR1 and CDR2 are MRHNA and SNTAGT. The CDR3 sequence: CASSPNTGELFF. DNA for the CDR3: TGTGCCAGCAGTCCTAACACCGGGGAGCTGTTTTTT.

The rearrangement uses TRBV5-6 and TRBJ2-5, with D possibly matching TRBD2 (5 bases). This CDR3 region has 12 residues. V lost 1 base, J lost 5 bases, and 6 bases lay in between. Germline V CDR1 and CDR2: SGHDT, YYEEEE. In DNA form, the CDR3 reads TGTGCCAGCAGCTTGACGGGGGAGACCCAGTACTTC. Its translation: CASSLTGETQYF.

This chain links TRBV5-6 with TRBJ2-3, with D possibly being TRBD2 (5 bases). In germline, CDR1 is SGHDT, CDR2 YYEEEE. Trimming pared 4 bases from V and 1 base from J, leaving 16 bases between. The CDR3 is 16 residues long. The CDR3 nucleotides are TGTGCCAGCAGCATCAATCGGGGTACGGGCACAGATACGCAGTATTTT. Its translation: CASSINRGTGTDTQYF. The complete variable domain, with remaining parts taken from reference TRBV5-6 and TRBJ2-3, reads DAGVTQSPTHLIKTRGQQVTLRCSPKSGHDTVSWYQQALGQGPQFIFQYYEEEERQRGNFPDRFSGHQFPNYSSELNVNALLLGDSALYLCASSINRGTGTDTQYFGPGTRLTVL.

This chain links TRBV7-9 with TRBJ1-2, with TRBD1 matching over 9 bases. Germline V lookup: CDR1 SEHNR, CDR2 FQNEAQ (reference sequence). The CDR3 totals 14 residues. The J segment lost 5 bases and the V segment lost 1 base, leaving 2 bases of the junction unmatched. CDR3 protein: CASSLVGQGYGYTF. CDR3 coding DNA: TGTGCCAGCAGCTTAGTCGGACAGGGGTATGGCTACACCTTC.

The chain uses TRBV4-1 and TRBJ2-7, with D possibly being TRBD2 (5 bases). Trimming left V 1 base short and J 9 bases short, with 10 bases between. Germline lookup yields CDR1 MGHRA and CDR2 YSYEKL. There are 12 residues in the CDR3. CDR3 amino acids: CASSQVEEVQYF. DNA of the CDR3: TGCGCCAGCAGCCAAGTCGAGGAGGTGCAGTACTTC.

The chain links TRBV6-5 to TRBJ2-1; D possibly corresponds to TRBD1 (6 bases). The germline gives CDR1 MNHEY, CDR2 SVGAGI. The V end was cut by 6 bases, the J end by 6 bases, with 18 bases between. The CDR3 is 15 amino acids. CDR3 coding DNA: TGTGCCAGCAGCTCTTCAGGGGATAGGGTCAATGAGCAGTTCTTC. Its translation is CASSSSGDRVNEQFF.

V and J are TRBV27 and TRBJ1-5, with D possibly matching TRBD1 (5 bases). This CDR3 comprises 17 residues. Trimming removed 1 base at V and 6 bases at J, with 19 bases between. CDR1 is MNHEY and CDR2 is SMNVEV in the germline V gene (reference sequence). The CDR3: CASSLLWKRGTIQPQHF. The DNA for the CDR3 is TGTGCCAGCAGTTTATTATGGAAAAGGGGAACAATTCAGCCCCAGCATTTT.

The rearrangement uses TRBV5-6 and TRBJ2-3; D is uncertain. Germline V gene sequence: CDR1 SGHDT, CDR2 YYEEEE. The V end was cut by 2 bases, the J end by 2 bases, with 9 bases between. The CDR3 consists of 14 residues. The CDR3 DNA reads TGTGCCAGCAGCTTCGTAGAATCCACAGATACGCAGTATTTT. Translating gives CASSFVESTDTQYF.

The chain employs TRBV7-3 and TRBJ1-5, with D perhaps TRBD1 (5 bases). The CDR3 has 15 residues. V lost 5 bases and J 4 bases, leaving 15 bases between the germline ends. The germline V gene encodes CDR1 SGHTA and CDR2 FQGTGA. As DNA, the CDR3 is TGTGCCAGCAGCCTAGGACCGGGGGGAAATCAGCCCCAGCATTTT. Translating gives CASSLGPGGNQPQHF.

The rearrangement uses TRBV6-1 and TRBJ1-2; D may be TRBD1 (5 bases). This CDR3 region has 16 residues. V was pared by 4 bases and J by 0 bases, with 15 bases between. CDR1 MNHNS and CDR2 SASEGT come from the germline V gene. The CDR3 region is CASSGFKGAANYGYTF. The CDR3 DNA is TGTGCCAGCAGTGGGTTTAAAGGGGCAGCTAACTATGGCTACACCTTC.

This rearrangement joins TRBV27 to TRBJ2-2, with D maybe TRBD1 (6 bases). CDR3 length: 15 amino acids. The V gene lost 3 bases and the J gene lost 6 bases, with 14 bases spanning the gap. CDR1 is MNHEY, CDR2 SMNVEV, per germline (reference sequence). The CDR3, as DNA: TGTGCCAGCAGTTTCTTAGGGGGTACTGCCGGGGAGCTGTTTTTT. Amino acid sequence: CASSFLGGTAGELFF.

The chain joins TRBV9 to TRBJ2-3; 9 nucleotides match TRBD2. The CDR3 spans 14 residues. Germline V gene lookup returns CDR1 SGDLS and CDR2 YYNGEE. V lost 6 bases, J lost 2 bases, and 4 bases stayed unmatched. CDR3 DNA sequence: TGTGCCAGCACCCCTAGCGGGGACACAGATACGCAGTATTTT. Its protein product is CASTPSGDTDTQYF.

The chain couples TRBV6-1 to TRBJ2-2; D ambiguous. Between the trimmed V and J ends, which lost 2 bases and 6 bases, there was a span of 7 bases. There are 13 residues in the CDR3. Germline V gives CDR1 MNHNS, CDR2 SASEGT. The CDR3 DNA reads as TGTGCCAGCAGTGAAATCAGGTCCGGGGAGCTGTTTTTT. It yields the protein CASSEIRSGELFF.

The V gene is TRBV6-5, the J gene TRBJ1-5; D unresolved. Trimming removed 6 bases at V and 5 bases at J, with 14 bases between. Germline lookup yields CDR1 MNHEY and CDR2 SVGAGI. The CDR3 is 14 amino acids. Here the CDR3 reads CASSPSVWYQPQHF. The CDR3 DNA sequence: TGTGCCAGCAGCCCCAGTGTGTGGTATCAGCCCCAGCATTTT.

The rearrangement uses TRBV11-2 and TRBJ2-7, with TRBD2 matching 9 bases. The CDR3 has 14 amino acids. V lost 3 bases and J lost 7; bases outside the gene matches: 7. The germline V gene has CDR1 SGHAT and CDR2 FQNNGV. The CDR3 coding sequence is TGTGCCAGCAGCTTGAGGGTCAGCGGGGGGGAGCAGTACTTC. Encoded protein: CASSLRVSGGEQYF.

The genes are TRBV7-8 and TRBJ2-7; possibly TRBD1 for D (6 bases). The V gene's germline CDR1 is SGHVS and CDR2 FQNEAQ. V lost 2 bases and J lost 2, with 7 bases in between. The CDR3 covers 13 residues. CDR3 in DNA: TGTGCCAGCAGCTTAAGGACAGCCTACGAGCAGTACTTC. Its translation: CASSLRTAYEQYF.

The rearrangement uses TRBV27 and TRBJ1-4; 8 positions agree with TRBD1. This CDR3 spans 17 amino acids. With V trimmed by 10 bases and J by 6 bases, 19 bases remained unmatched. Germline assignment: CDR1 MNHEY and CDR2 SMNVEV (reference sequence). CDR3 DNA: TGTGCCATCGACCGTTCAGGGGGCGGCTCTCTGGATGAAAAACTGTTTTTT. Its translation is CAIDRSGGGSLDEKLFF.

This chain uses TRBV15 with TRBJ2-5, with TRBD2 as a possible D gene (5 bases). Germline assignment: CDR1 LNHNV and CDR2 YYDKDF (reference sequence). The CDR3 is 14 residues long. V lost 0 bases and J 7 bases, leaving 12 bases between the germline ends. The CDR3 here is CATSREGGRGTQYF. DNA of the CDR3: TGTGCCACCAGCAGAGAAGGAGGACGGGGGACCCAGTACTTC.